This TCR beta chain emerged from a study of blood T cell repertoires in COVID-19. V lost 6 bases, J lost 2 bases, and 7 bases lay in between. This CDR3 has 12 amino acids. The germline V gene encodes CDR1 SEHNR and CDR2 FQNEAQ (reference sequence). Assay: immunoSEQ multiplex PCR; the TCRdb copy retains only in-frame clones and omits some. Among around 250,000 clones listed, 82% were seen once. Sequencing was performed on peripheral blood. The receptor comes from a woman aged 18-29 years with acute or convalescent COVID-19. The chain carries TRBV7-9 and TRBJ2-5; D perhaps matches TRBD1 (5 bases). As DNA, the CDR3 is TGTGCCAGCAGGACAGAACAAGAGACCCAGTACTTC. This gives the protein CASRTEQETQYF.